This entry concerns a single T cell receptor (beta chain). The data stem from a study of cytomegalovirus exposure and HLA in healthy donors. Primers: 60 Vbeta forward and 13 Jbeta reverse. TCRdb keeps only in-frame clones here, not all; method: immunoSEQ multiplex PCR. This sample yields 150,000 or so clones, of which about 79% are seen a single time; over 11% belongs to the top ten. This CDR3 has 15 amino acids. Germline V gives CDR1 SGHTA, CDR2 FQGNSA. The sample was PBMCs. The TCR was taken from a man in his forties or fifties in good health and CMV-seropositive. This chain uses TRBV7-2 with TRBJ2-5, with 9 bases lining up with TRBD2. Judging by the DNA end, TRBJ2-7 fits better; the J call may be wrong. CDR3 residues: CASSLGLATSYEQYF. CDR3 DNA sequence: TGTGCCAGCAGCCTCGGACTAGCGACCTCCTACGAGCAGTACTTC.